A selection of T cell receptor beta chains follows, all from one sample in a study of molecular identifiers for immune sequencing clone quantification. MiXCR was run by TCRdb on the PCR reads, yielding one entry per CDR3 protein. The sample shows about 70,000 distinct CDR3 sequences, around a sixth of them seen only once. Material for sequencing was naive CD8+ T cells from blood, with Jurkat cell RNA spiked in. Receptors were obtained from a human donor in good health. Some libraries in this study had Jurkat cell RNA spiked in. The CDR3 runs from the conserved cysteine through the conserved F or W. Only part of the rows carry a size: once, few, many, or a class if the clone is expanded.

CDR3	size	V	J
CASSLVIASTDTQYF	many	TRBV11-2	TRBJ2-3
CASSTRTSGSTQYF	many	TRBV13	TRBJ2-3
CASSWASGRGSYEQYF	many	TRBV14	TRBJ2-7
CASSGLAGPYEQYF	.	TRBV4-1	TRBJ2-7
CASSWGAEQYF	many	TRBV7-2	TRBJ2-7
CASSKSREGPIPKYTDTQYF	.	TRBV7-2	TRBJ2-3
CASSAYRTGGTGELFF	.	TRBV9	TRBJ2-2
CASSQVGGGTDTQYF	medium-sized	TRBV4-3	TRBJ2-3
CASSIGGNPYEQYF	.	TRBV19	TRBJ2-7
CASSLAGPIQPQETQYF	many	TRBV11-1	TRBJ2-5
CASSPWPSDFPGELFF	.	TRBV18	TRBJ2-2
CASSKYLSGYEQYF	many	TRBV19	TRBJ2-7
CSARDRDSTDTQYF	many	TRBV20-1	TRBJ2-3
CASSVDWQGLNTEAFF	many	TRBV9	TRBJ1-1
CASSLEVMRGGTTDTQYF	.	TRBV5-1	TRBJ2-3
CASSLDSGSLHEQFF	many	TRBV7-9	TRBJ2-1
CATWDSHSNQPQHF	many	TRBV15	TRBJ1-5
CAIIGRGTELAEAFF	many	TRBV7-6	TRBJ1-1
CASSYLHYEQYF	many	TRBV6-6	TRBJ2-7
CASSEYNRWGRYEQYF	many	TRBV25-1	TRBJ2-7
CASSSGTGNSPLHF	few	TRBV7-2	TRBJ1-6
CASSAGRAYEQYF	.	TRBV6-2/TRBV6-3	TRBJ2-7
CASSQDPTGGTGELFF	few	TRBV4-1	TRBJ2-2
CASSSLRNTQYF	many	TRBV7-9	TRBJ2-3
CASSYTNSYNEQFF	few	TRBV27	TRBJ2-1
CASSYSKTSWNYEQYF	.	TRBV6-5	TRBJ2-7
CASSLATVEQYF	many	TRBV7-2	TRBJ2-7
CSVRTSGSYEQYF	many	TRBV29-1	TRBJ2-7
CATTVGVLLGTEAFF	few	TRBV15	TRBJ1-1
CASSQLAGPDTQYF	many	TRBV4-1	TRBJ2-3
CASRQDLVGTDTQYF	many	TRBV6-6	TRBJ2-3
CASSLAGGLSATNGKLFF	many	TRBV7-4	TRBJ1-4
CASSTGTANYEQYF	many	TRBV19	TRBJ2-7
CASSQVRKSYNEQFF	many	TRBV3-1	TRBJ2-1
CASSPSGGSPLHF	.	TRBV12-3/TRBV12-4	TRBJ1-6
CASVVGTNTEAFF	many	TRBV12-5	TRBJ1-1
CSALLAGFSYEQYF	many	TRBV20-1	TRBJ2-7
CASSLAFGSVYEQYF	.	TRBV5-1	TRBJ2-7
CASSPPAGGSYEQYF	many	TRBV4-1	TRBJ2-7
CASSPTWDFPNTGELFF	many	TRBV9	TRBJ2-2
CASSQVSLAGVYEQFF	.	TRBV4-3	TRBJ2-1
CAIAPRPVAGDPDTQYF	many	TRBV10-3	TRBJ2-3
CSARDLSGSPVNEQFF	.	TRBV20-1	TRBJ2-1
CASSFFVSGEGDTDTQYF	many	TRBV2	TRBJ2-3
CASSQERGFSYEQYF	many	TRBV4-1	TRBJ2-7
CASSEEDEQFF	many	TRBV2	TRBJ2-1
CASSLETGVIAEQYF	many	TRBV28	TRBJ2-7
CAWRGLAELNEQFF	many	TRBV30	TRBJ2-1
CASSVRLGNSPLHF	many	TRBV27	TRBJ1-6
CASTGLWYTYEQYF	.	TRBV27	TRBJ2-7
CASSLIPLAGGPTDTQYF	many	TRBV7-2	TRBJ2-3
CASSSKPGQGMNTEAFF	few	TRBV12-3/TRBV12-4	TRBJ1-1
CSASEGYYTDTQYF	many	TRBV20-1	TRBJ2-3
CASSRERELFF	.	TRBV7-8	TRBJ2-2
CASSLLQGAEAFF	many	TRBV27	TRBJ1-1
CASSVSGRAGVYEQYF	many	TRBV6-5	TRBJ2-7
CASSFIQGSGTGELFF	many	TRBV27	TRBJ2-2